What follows describes a single TCR beta chain. The antigen is unknown. Per donor, one heparinised blood draw averaged roughly 110 mL. Sorting of CD4+ naive, central memory, regulatory and stem cell-like memory cells was performed via CD45RO/CCR7/CD25/CD127/CD95/CD27. The study reverse transcribed the entire isolated RNA, so it sequenced expressed TCRB transcripts. Profiled with immunoSEQ multiplex PCR; TCRdb holds only in-frame clones, not every one. Of about 320,000 clones listed, about 14% are singletons. These data come from a study of beta chain features in type 1 diabetes. Notes on the study in general: For patients and controls alike, PCR might favor shorter templates to the same degree. The question of HLA type influencing TCRB rearrangement was one that remained unresolved here.

In germline, CDR1 is LGHNA, CDR2 YNFKEQ. The CDR3 has 16 residues. Trimming removed 1 base from V and 5 bases from J; junction bases left unmatched: 5. Sequenced material: central memory CD4+ T cells from blood. The TCR comes from a man aged 25 to 40 in good health. The chain combines TRBV4-2 with TRBJ2-2; 9 positions agree with TRBD2. CDR3 DNA sequence: TGTGCCAGCAGCCAAGCGGCGGGAGGGAGGACCGGGGAGCTGTTTTTT. Its protein product is CASSQAAGGRTGELFF.